These 4 T cell receptor beta chains were sequenced from one sample in a study of Ad26.COV2.S vaccination and SARS-CoV-2 variants. Some clones are missing from TCRdb's copy, which holds only in-frame ones; the method was immunoSEQ multiplex PCR. The sample carries 300,000 to 350,000 clones, 80% to 90% recorded once. This sample's treatment: over 15 received Ad26.COV2.S at low or high dose, single or two shots; roughly five received placebo; per-sample allocation not given. Samples were taken on day 63 after the first vaccine or placebo injection. This specimen consisted of peripheral blood, obtained in a trial of Ad26.COV2.S vaccine versus placebo. The receptors come from a person between 18 and 60 years old who received the Ad26.COV2.S COVID-19 vaccine or a placebo.

The rearrangement uses TRBV5-6 and TRBJ1-6; D unresolved. There are 13 residues in the CDR3. Germline loops: CDR1 SGHDT, CDR2 YYEEEE. V gave up 4 bases and J gave up 11 bases, with 13 bases separating them. CDR3 DNA: TGTGCCAGCAGCCCCGGTCACCATCCACCCCTCCACTTT. It translates to CASSPGHHPPLHF.

V and J are TRBV19 and TRBJ2-7, with D possibly being TRBD1 (7 bases). Germline V gene sequence: CDR1 LNHDA, CDR2 SQIVND (reference sequence). Trimming shortened V by 3 bases and J by 2 bases, and 20 bases separated the two germline ends. The CDR3 spans 17 residues. In DNA, the CDR3 is TGTGCCAGTAGTATGGGGGGATACGACAGGGTTACCTACGAGCAGTACTTC. The encoded protein is CASSMGGYDRVTYEQYF. Filled out from reference TRBV19 and TRBJ2-7, the complete variable domain reads DGGITQSPKYLFRKEGQNVTLSCEQNLNHDAMYWYRQDPGQGLRLIYYSQIVNDFQKGDIAEGYSVSREKKESFPLTVTSAQKNPTAFYLCASSMGGYDRVTYEQYFGPGTRLTVT.

The J gene is TRBJ2-3, the V gene TRBV9; 8 bases map to TRBD2. J lost 5 bases, V lost 0 bases, and 2 bases had no gene match. The germline gives CDR1 SGDLS, CDR2 YYNGEE. This CDR3 comprises 14 residues. The CDR3 nucleotides read TGTGCCAGCAGCGTAGGCGGGGGGAGAGATACGCAGTATTTT. Its translation: CASSVGGGRDTQYF.

This clone appeared many times. The chain recombines TRBV3-1 (or the pseudogene TRBV3-2) with TRBJ2-7; D may be TRBD1 (6 bases). The germline gives CDR1 LGHDT, CDR2 YNNKEL (reference sequence). The CDR3 is 12 amino acids. The germline V and J ends were trimmed by 9 bases and 6 bases, with 15 bases remaining between them. DNA for the CDR3: TGTGCCAGACGGGACACAAGATTCGAGCAGTACTTC. As protein: CARRDTRFEQYF.